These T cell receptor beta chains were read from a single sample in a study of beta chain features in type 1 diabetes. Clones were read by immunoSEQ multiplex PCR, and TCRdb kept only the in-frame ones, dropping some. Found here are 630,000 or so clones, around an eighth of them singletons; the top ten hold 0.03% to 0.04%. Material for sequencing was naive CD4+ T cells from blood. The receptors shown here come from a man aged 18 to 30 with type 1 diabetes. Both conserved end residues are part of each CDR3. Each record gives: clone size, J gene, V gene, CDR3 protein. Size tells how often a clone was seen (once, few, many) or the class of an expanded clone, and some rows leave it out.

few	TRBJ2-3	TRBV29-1	CSAGQSTDTQYF
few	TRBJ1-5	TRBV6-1	CASSEAGSNQPQHF
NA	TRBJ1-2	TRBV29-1	CSVEDLSVNYGYTF
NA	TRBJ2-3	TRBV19	CASNGLAGPTDTQYF
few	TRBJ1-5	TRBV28	CASSFTFGRAKPQHF
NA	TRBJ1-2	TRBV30	CAWRLRGPGYTF
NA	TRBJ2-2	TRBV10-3	CAISESGRTGELFF
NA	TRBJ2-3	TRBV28	CASSLSPPILTDTQYF
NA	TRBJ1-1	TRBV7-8	CASSLGLGRVEAFF
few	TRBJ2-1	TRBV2	CASVASGPTPGEQFF
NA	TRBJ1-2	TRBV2	CASSELEGGYGYTF
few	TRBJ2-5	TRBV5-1	CASSLGLQETQYF
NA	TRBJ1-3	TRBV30	CAWSRDTRDTIYF
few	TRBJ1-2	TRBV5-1	CASSLVGTRYGYTF
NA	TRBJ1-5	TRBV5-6	CASSFRGSNQPQHF
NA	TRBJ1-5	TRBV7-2	CASSSTGIGNQPQHF
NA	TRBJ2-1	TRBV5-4	CASSFQNNEQFF
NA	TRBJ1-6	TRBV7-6	CASSWRQDSPLHF
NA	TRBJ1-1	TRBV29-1	CSVVPNTMNTEAFF
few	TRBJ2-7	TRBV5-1	CASSSGTGTFEQYF
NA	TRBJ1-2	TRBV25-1	CASSSGTPLSSNYGYTF
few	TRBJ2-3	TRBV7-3	CASSSMAGTDTQYF
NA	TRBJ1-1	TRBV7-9	CASSSVPGTGYTEAFF
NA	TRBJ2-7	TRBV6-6	CASSNSGTGVYEQYF